One TCR beta chain is described in this entry. What it binds is unknown. Every sample had some 99,000 of its TCR templates assayed. Assay used: immunoSEQ multiplex PCR; TCRdb lists only in-frame clones, some missing. Of about 66,000 clones detected, around 96% appear once; the ten largest clones hold 0.095%. The sample belongs to a study of siplizumab effects on memory and regulatory T cells. Study-level findings and limits: The naive T cell population seemed more diverse than memory cells and seemed a major contributor to the alloresponse. Solely a minor proportion of alloreactive clones could be assigned to unstimulated subsets. Assignment of a naive or memory phenotype failed for roughly 80-97% of the proliferating CD4+ or CD8+ clones.

V was cut by 2 bases and J by 0 bases, with 11 bases left in between. Germline assignment: CDR1 MNHEY and CDR2 SMNVEV (reference sequence). The CDR3 has 16 residues. The TCR originated in a human donor in good health. The J gene is TRBJ2-1, the V gene TRBV27; D uncertain. The sample was naive CD8+ T cells sorted from blood. The CDR3 nucleotides are TGTGCCAGCAGTTTAGCAGGACGGAGCTCCTACAATGAGCAGTTCTTC. As protein: CASSLAGRSSYNEQFF.